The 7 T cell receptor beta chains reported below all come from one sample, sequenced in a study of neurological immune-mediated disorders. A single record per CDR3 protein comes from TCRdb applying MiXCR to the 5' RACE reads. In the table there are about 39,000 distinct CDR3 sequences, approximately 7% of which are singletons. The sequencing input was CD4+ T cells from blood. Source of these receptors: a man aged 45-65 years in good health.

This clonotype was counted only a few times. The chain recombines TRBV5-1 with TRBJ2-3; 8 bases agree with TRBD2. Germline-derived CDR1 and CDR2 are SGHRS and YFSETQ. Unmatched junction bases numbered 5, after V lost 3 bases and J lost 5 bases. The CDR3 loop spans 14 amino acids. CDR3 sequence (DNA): TGCGCCAGCAGCTCCACAGCGGGAGAAGATACGCAGTATTTT. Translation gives CASSSTAGEDTQYF.

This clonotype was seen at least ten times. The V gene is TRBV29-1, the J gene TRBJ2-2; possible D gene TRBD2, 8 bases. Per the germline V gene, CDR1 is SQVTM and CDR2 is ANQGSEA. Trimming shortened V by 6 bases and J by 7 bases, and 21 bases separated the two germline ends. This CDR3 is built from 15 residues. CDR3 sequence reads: CSVSLGSGTVGELFF. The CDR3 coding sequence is TGCAGCGTGTCCCTCGGTAGCGGGACAGTCGGGGAGCTGTTTTTT.

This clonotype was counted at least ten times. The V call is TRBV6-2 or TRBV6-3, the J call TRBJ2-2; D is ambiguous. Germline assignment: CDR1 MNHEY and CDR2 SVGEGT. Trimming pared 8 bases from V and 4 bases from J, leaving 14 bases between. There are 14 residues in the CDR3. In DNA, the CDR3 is TGTGCCAGCCTACGGGCAGCTCCCACCGGGGAGCTGTTTTTT. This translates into CASLRAAPTGELFF.

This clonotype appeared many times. The CDR3 sequence: CASSQEGLAEYNEQFF. In nucleotides, the CDR3 is TGCGCCAGCAGCCAAGAAGGCCTAGCGGAGTACAATGAGCAGTTCTTC. The J gene is TRBJ2-1, the V gene TRBV4-3; 7 bases match TRBD2. This CDR3 spans 16 amino acids. Trimming cost V 0 bases and J 4 bases; bases outside gene matches: 6. Per the germline V gene, CDR1 is LGHNA and CDR2 is YSLEER.

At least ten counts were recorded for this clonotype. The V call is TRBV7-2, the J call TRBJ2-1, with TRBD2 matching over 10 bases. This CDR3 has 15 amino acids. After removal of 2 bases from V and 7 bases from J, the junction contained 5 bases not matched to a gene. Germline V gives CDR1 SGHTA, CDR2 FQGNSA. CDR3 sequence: CASSLIAGGGNEQFF. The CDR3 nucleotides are TGTGCCAGCAGCTTAATAGCGGGAGGTGGTAATGAGCAGTTCTTC.

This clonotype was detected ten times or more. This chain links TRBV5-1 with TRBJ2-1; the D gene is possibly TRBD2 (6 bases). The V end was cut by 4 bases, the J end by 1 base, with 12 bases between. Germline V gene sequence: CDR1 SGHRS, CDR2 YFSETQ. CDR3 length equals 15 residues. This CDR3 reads CASSTGGLSYNEQFF. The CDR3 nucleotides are TGCGCCAGCAGCACCGGGGGACTTTCCTACAATGAGCAGTTCTTC.

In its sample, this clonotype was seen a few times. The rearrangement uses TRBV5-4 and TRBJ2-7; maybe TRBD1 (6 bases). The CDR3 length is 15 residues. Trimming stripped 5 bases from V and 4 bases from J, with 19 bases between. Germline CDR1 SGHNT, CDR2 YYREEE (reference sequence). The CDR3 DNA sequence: TGTGCCAGCAGTCAGGGGTCGGGGATGGTGTACGAGCAGTACTTC. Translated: CASSQGSGMVYEQYF.